A single sample gave rise to the 17 T cell receptor beta chains below, sequenced in a study of control samples from healthy donors and cancer patients. TCRdb's copy holds only in-frame clones and misses some; the assay was immunoSEQ multiplex PCR. Here the sample spans 150,000 to 200,000 clones, roughly 89% being singletons. The sequenced material came from blood. The receptor source for this set is a man under 40 in good health.

In its sample, this clone was seen many times. The DNA is left out, because the CDR3 cannot be placed on it with certainty; the CDR3 is given as TCRdb lists it. The chain combines TRBV6-2 or TRBV6-3 with TRBJ1-1; the DNA was not used to check the table's D call, TRBD1. CDR1 is MNHEY and CDR2 is SVGEGT in the germline V gene. The CDR3 sequence runs 14 residues, both termini included. Here the CDR3 reads CASSSSTGQFEAFF.

The V and J genes are TRBV9 and TRBJ2-7; D tentatively fits TRBD1 or TRBD2 (6 bases each). The germline V and J ends were trimmed by 0 bases and 5 bases, with 12 bases remaining between them. The CDR3 runs 14 residues. Germline CDR1 is SGDLS and CDR2 is YYNGEE. The CDR3 region has the DNA TGTGCCAGCAGCGTAGGCCCGGGGGCGGACGAGCAGTACTTC. The encoded protein is CASSVGPGADEQYF.

The genes are TRBV7-2 and TRBJ2-2; D is undetermined. CDR3 length equals 14 residues. With 0 bases removed from V and 2 bases from J, the gap between germline ends came to 4 bases. Germline values: CDR1 SGHTA, CDR2 FQGNSA. CDR3 region: CASSLATNTGELFF. The CDR3 DNA reads as TGTGCCAGCAGCTTAGCTACAAACACCGGGGAGCTGTTTTTT.

The chain uses TRBV7-9 and TRBJ2-7; D gene uncertain. V shed 3 bases and J shed 6 bases, with 6 bases lying between them. The CDR3 has 11 residues. Germline V lookup: CDR1 SEHNR, CDR2 FQNEAQ (reference sequence). The chain's CDR3 is CASSFSREQYF. CDR3 DNA sequence: TGTGCCAGCAGCTTTAGCCGCGAGCAGTACTTC.

The V call is TRBV5-1, the J call TRBJ1-1; D perhaps matches TRBD1 (5 bases). Trimming left V 0 bases short and J 5 bases short, with 11 bases between. The CDR3 totals 14 residues. CDR1 and CDR2 from the germline V gene are SGHRS and YFSETQ. CDR3: CASSLARVGTEAFF. The CDR3 nucleotides read TGCGCCAGCAGCTTGGCCAGGGTCGGGACTGAAGCTTTCTTT.

CDR3 sequence: CASSGAHGSYNEQFF. In nucleotides, the CDR3 is TGTGCCAGCAGTGGAGCTCACGGATCCTACAATGAGCAGTTCTTC. The chain joins TRBV9 to TRBJ2-1; no definite D call. Germline V lookup: CDR1 SGDLS, CDR2 YYNGEE. The CDR3 has 15 residues. The germline V and J ends were trimmed by 5 bases and 1 base, with 13 bases remaining between them.

The chain employs TRBV20-1 and TRBJ2-7; maybe TRBD1 (6 bases). V lost 3 bases and J lost 4, with 16 bases in between. Germline CDR1 DFQATT, CDR2 SNEGSKA (reference sequence). The CDR3 contains 14 residues. In nucleotides, the CDR3 is TGCAGTGCTAGTCTCCCAGCTCAGGGGTACGAGCAGTACTTC. Encoded protein: CSASLPAQGYEQYF.

The V and J genes are TRBV19 and TRBJ1-5, with D unresolved. The CDR3 extends over 16 amino acids. With 1 base removed from V and 1 base from J, the gap between germline ends came to 11 bases. Looked up from germline, CDR1 is LNHDA and CDR2 is SQIVND (reference sequence). The CDR3 region has the DNA TGTGCCAGTAGTATAGCCGCAACGGACAGCAATCAGCCCCAGCATTTT. Its translation: CASSIAATDSNQPQHF.

This clone was counted a single time. The rearrangement uses TRBV19 and TRBJ2-7, with 9 positions matching TRBD1. Germline V CDR1 and CDR2: LNHDA, SQIVND (reference sequence). J was trimmed by 5 bases and V by 2 bases; bases with no gene match: 7. The CDR3 length is 15 residues. This CDR3 reads CASSISGTGLDEQYF. DNA of the CDR3: TGTGCCAGTAGTATAAGCGGGACAGGGTTGGACGAGCAGTACTTC.

V is TRBV9 and J is TRBJ1-3, with TRBD1 as a possible D gene (5 bases). The CDR3 is 16 residues long. Germline V gene lookup returns CDR1 SGDLS and CDR2 YYNGEE. Trimming shortened V by 3 bases and J by 4 bases, and 17 bases separated the two germline ends. CDR3: CASSAGDLGYGNTIYF. DNA for the CDR3: TGTGCCAGCAGCGCCGGGGACCTGGGCTACGGAAACACCATATATTTT.

The rearrangement joins TRBV13 to TRBJ2-1; D may match TRBD1 or TRBD2 (7 bases each). Germline V lookup: CDR1 PRHDT, CDR2 FYEKMQ (reference sequence). The CDR3 runs 15 residues. The germline V and J ends were trimmed by 3 bases and 9 bases, with 18 bases remaining between them. CDR3 in DNA: TGTGCCAGCAGCTTGGGATTGCAGGGGGGGACTGAGCAGTTCTTC. Encoded protein: CASSLGLQGGTEQFF.

The rearrangement joins TRBV28 to TRBJ2-7; D not certain. V lost 2 bases and J 6 bases, leaving 5 bases between the germline ends. Germline CDR1 MDHEN, CDR2 SYDVKM. The CDR3 sequence is 11 residues long. The CDR3 region is CASSLNVEQYF. The CDR3 DNA is TGTGCCAGCAGTTTAAACGTCGAGCAGTACTTC. The whole variable domain, remainder taken from reference TRBV28 and TRBJ2-7, is DVKVTQSSRYLVKRTGEKVFLECVQDMDHENMFWYRQDPGLGLRLIYFSYDVKMKEKGDIPEGYSVSREKKERFSLILESASTNQTSMYLCASSLNVEQYFGPGTRLTVT.

This clone was counted a single time. The chain joins TRBV19 to TRBJ2-1; D unresolved. V shed 4 bases and J shed 7 bases, with 14 bases lying between them. Germline assignment: CDR1 LNHDA and CDR2 SQIVND (reference sequence). The CDR3 covers 14 residues. CDR3 coding DNA: TGTGCCAGTAGTACGGTATCAATGGGGAATGAGCAGTTCTTC. Translation gives CASSTVSMGNEQFF.

The chain joins TRBV30 to TRBJ2-6; D is undetermined. CDR3 size: 15 residues. Germline V gives CDR1 GTSNPN, CDR2 SVGIG (reference sequence). Trimming removed 0 bases from V and 2 bases from J, with 8 bases in between. This CDR3 is CAWSVPQAGANVLTF. The CDR3 DNA is TGTGCCTGGAGTGTCCCCCAAGCTGGGGCCAACGTCCTGACTTTC.

V usage is TRBV28 and J usage is TRBJ1-6; D is unclear. Germline V CDR1 and CDR2: MDHEN, SYDVKM. The CDR3 is made up of 12 amino acids. The V end lost 7 bases, the J end lost 12 bases, and 13 bases lay between the germline ends. CDR3 nucleotide sequence: TGTGCCAGCACCGATTTCACCAGACCCCTCCACTTT. Translating it yields CASTDFTRPLHF.

V gene TRBV7-2 combines with J gene TRBJ1-5, with 9 bases that match TRBD1. CDR3 length: 15 amino acids. Germline V gene lookup returns CDR1 SGHTA and CDR2 FQGNSA. Unmatched junction bases numbered 4, after V lost 1 base and J lost 6 bases. The CDR3, as DNA: TGTGCCAGCAGCTTAGGACAGGGGGGAATTCAGCCCCAGCATTTT. Protein sequence: CASSLGQGGIQPQHF. Variable domain in full (rest from reference TRBV7-2 and TRBJ1-5): GAGVSQSPSNKVTEKGKDVELRCDPISGHTALYWYRQSLGQGLEFLIYFQGNSAPDKSGLPSDRFSAERTGGSVSTLTIQRTQQEDSAVYLCASSLGQGGIQPQHFGDGTRLSIL.

This rearrangement joins TRBV3-1 (or the pseudogene TRBV3-2) to TRBJ1-6; unclear D gene. CDR1 LGHDT and CDR2 YNNKEL come from the germline V gene (reference sequence). V shed 3 bases and J shed 0 bases, with 6 bases lying between them. The CDR3 spans 15 residues. CDR3 sequence reads: CASSHLSSYNSPLHF. The CDR3 DNA sequence: TGTGCCAGCAGCCATCTGAGCTCCTATAATTCACCCCTCCACTTT.